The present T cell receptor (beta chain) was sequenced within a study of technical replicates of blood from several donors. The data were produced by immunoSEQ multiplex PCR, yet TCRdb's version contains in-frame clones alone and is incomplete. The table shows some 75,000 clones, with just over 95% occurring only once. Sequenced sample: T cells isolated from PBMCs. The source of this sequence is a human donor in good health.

The CDR3 DNA is TGCGCCAGCAGCTTGGACCGGCGGGAGACCACCGGGGAGCTGTTTTTT. This codes for CASSLDRRETTGELFF. The genes are TRBV5-1 and TRBJ2-2, with TRBD2 matching 7 bases. Germline V gene sequence: CDR1 SGHRS, CDR2 YFSETQ. The V segment lost 0 bases and the J segment 4 bases; nucleotides outside the gene matches: 6. The CDR3 length is 16 residues.